A selection of T cell receptor beta chains follows, all from one sample in a study of cytotoxic CD8 clonotypes in ibrutinib-treated CLL. This table comes from immunoSEQ multiplex PCR, and its TCRdb copy is limited to in-frame clones, with some not included. The table shows about 180,000 clones, with 84% occurring only once. Sequencing was performed on PBMCs, taken after 24 months of ibrutinib treatment. Source of these receptors: a human donor with chronic lymphocytic leukemia. CDR3s include the opening cysteine and the closing phenylalanine or tryptophan. A D gene is named only where the DNA matches it firmly. Size is stated for part of the rows, as once, few or many counts, or as a class when the clone is expanded.

cdr3_nt,cdr3_aa,clone_size,d_call,cdr3_length,v_call,j_call
TGTGCCAGCAGCTCCTACAGGGGGCCGGCAGGGGCCAACGTCCTGACTTTC,CASSSYRGPAGANVLTF,NA,TRBD1,17,TRBV7-3,TRBJ2-6
TGTGCCAGCAGTTACTCTGCAGTCAATCAGCCCCAGCATTTT,CASSYSAVNQPQHF,NA,NA,14,TRBV6-5,TRBJ1-5
TGTGCCAGTAGTATAGATCTGAGGGGAGCGGGAAGCCAAGAGACCCAGTACTTC,CASSIDLRGAGSQETQYF,once,TRBD2,18,TRBV19,TRBJ2-5
TGTGCCAGCAGTTTCCACGGAGGCAGCCGACTTGGGGGCTACACCTTC,CASSFHGGSRLGGYTF,few,NA,16,TRBV28,TRBJ1-2
TGTGCCAGCAGCTCCCCCCGCGGGGTTAATGAGCAGTTCTTC,CASSSPRGVNEQFF,NA,NA,14,TRBV7-2,TRBJ2-1
TGTGCCAGCACCTTCAGGGGGGGGAGCTCCTACGAGCAGTACTTC,CASTFRGGSSYEQYF,NA,NA,15,TRBV6-5,TRBJ2-7
TGTGCCAGCAGCTCCACAGGGGCCTACGAGCAGTACTTC,CASSSTGAYEQYF,once,TRBD1,13,TRBV7-2,TRBJ2-7
TGTGCCAGCTCACCAGGGCAGGGGGATACGCAGTATTTT,CASSPGQGDTQYF,NA,NA,13,TRBV18,TRBJ2-3
TGTGCCAGTAGTTTAGCGGGGTACAATGAGCAGTTCTTC,CASSLAGYNEQFF,NA,TRBD2,13,TRBV19,TRBJ2-1
TGTGCCACCAGCAGACGTCCCGGCTCTGGAAACACCATATATTTT,CATSRRPGSGNTIYF,NA,NA,15,TRBV15,TRBJ1-3
TGTGCCTGGAGTGGAACTAGCGGGTCCTACACCGGGGAGCTGTTTTTT,CAWSGTSGSYTGELFF,NA,TRBD2,16,TRBV30,TRBJ2-2
TGTGCTAGCAGGGCCCGGACCGGGGAGCTGTTTTTT,CASRARTGELFF,NA,NA,12,TRBV7-7,TRBJ2-2
TGTGCCAGCAGCCGGGGCGGGAGGGCCCACGAGCAGTACTTC,CASSRGGRAHEQYF,NA,TRBD2,14,TRBV28,TRBJ2-7
TGCGCCAGCAGCTCGGGACTAGCGGGAGCGAACACCGGGGAGCTGTTTTTT,CASSSGLAGANTGELFF,NA,TRBD2,17,TRBV5-1,TRBJ2-2
TGTGCCACCTCTTCGGGCCTTTTCTCAGAGACCCAGTACTTC,CATSSGLFSETQYF,few,NA,14,TRBV7-2,TRBJ2-5
TGTGCCAGCTCACCCCAGGGGACGGCTGGAAACACCATATATTTT,CASSPQGTAGNTIYF,NA,NA,15,TRBV18,TRBJ1-3
TGCAGTGCTAGAGATTTGAGGGGCTACACCTTC,CSARDLRGYTF,NA,NA,11,TRBV20-1,TRBJ1-2
TGCGCCAGCAGCTTACAAGGAGGTAATAGCAATCAGCCCCAGCATTTT,CASSLQGGNSNQPQHF,NA,NA,16,TRBV5-1,TRBJ1-5
TGTGCCAGCAGCTCCATGATGCTAGCGGGGGGGTACAATGAGCAGTTCTTC,CASSSMMLAGGYNEQFF,NA,TRBD2,17,TRBV5-6,TRBJ2-1
TGTGCCAGCAGAACCGGGACAGGGCTTATGAGTGGCTACACCTTC,CASRTGTGLMSGYTF,NA,TRBD1,15,TRBV6-6,TRBJ1-2
TGTGCCAGCAGTTTAGCGGACCTAAGGAATGAGCAGTTCTTC,CASSLADLRNEQFF,NA,NA,14,TRBV28,TRBJ2-1
TGTGCCGCTAATGGGGCAGGAGCTTTTAATGAAAAACTGTTTTTT,CAANGAGAFNEKLFF,NA,NA,15,TRBV28,TRBJ1-4
TGTGCCAGCAGTTATCTCGGGGGGCAAACTGAAGCTTTCTTT,CASSYLGGQTEAFF,NA,NA,14,TRBV7-3,TRBJ1-1
TGTGCCAGTACCGATCAACCCCGGGTTGCAACCGGGGAGCTGTTTTTT,CASTDQPRVATGELFF,NA,NA,16,TRBV19,TRBJ2-2
TGTGCCAGCAGCTTAGACGGGGCGGCCTACGAGCAGTACTTC,CASSLDGAAYEQYF,NA,NA,14,TRBV11-2,TRBJ2-7
TGTGCCTGGAAGAGGCCGGGAAACACCATATATTTT,CAWKRPGNTIYF,few,NA,12,TRBV30,TRBJ1-3